This T cell receptor beta chain was captured in a study of T cells in narcolepsy. The overall study: Enrolled donors included narcolepsy type 1 or type 2 patients and healthy controls. Study-level results: Reportedly, autoreactive clonotypes were serially detected in patients' blood but not controls'. Comparing one patient's CSF and blood CD4+ clonotypes highlighted HCRT- and TRIB2-specific autoreactive clonotypes. No autoreactive T cell clone sequences appeared in some memory CD4+ repertoires.

Details on this clone: What it binds is not known.

Looked up from germline, CDR1 is SEHNR and CDR2 is FQNEAQ (reference sequence). The germline V and J ends were trimmed by 4 bases and 2 bases, with 11 bases remaining between them. This CDR3 contains 14 residues. Clones were read by immunoSEQ multiplex PCR, and TCRdb kept only the in-frame ones, dropping some. The sample holds tens of thousands of clones, 70% to 80% seen once. The chain carries TRBV7-9 and TRBJ1-1; D not resolved. This sequence was found in a human donor in good health. The specimen was memory (CD45RA-) CD4+ T cells from blood. DNA of the CDR3: TGTGCCAGCAGCTCCCGAGGGCCAAACACTGAAGCTTTCTTT. Its protein product is CASSSRGPNTEAFF.